A selection of T cell receptor beta chains follows, all from one sample in a study of T cell responses to AZD1222 COVID-19 vaccine. Sequenced by immunoSEQ multiplex PCR; TCRdb stores in-frame clones only, minus some. The table records around 170,000 clones, roughly 90% of them present only once. The specimen was peripheral blood, collected on day 0 of AZD1222 vaccination. These receptors came from an adult in good health. Each CDR3 is given with its conserved first and last residue. A D gene is named only where the DNA matches it firmly.

j_gene: TRBJ2-1; v_gene: TRBV7-9; d_gene: NA; CDR3aa: CASSLSWGYNEQFF
j_gene: TRBJ2-4; v_gene: TRBV3-1/TRBV3-2; d_gene: TRBD2; CDR3aa: CASSQDPLGAGVSNIQYF
j_gene: TRBJ2-7; v_gene: TRBV18; d_gene: NA; CDR3aa: CASSPESYEQYF
j_gene: TRBJ2-2; v_gene: TRBV28; d_gene: NA; CDR3aa: CASSFWNTGELFF
j_gene: TRBJ2-7; v_gene: TRBV11-2; d_gene: NA; CDR3aa: CASSPIRDPGTYEQYF
j_gene: TRBJ2-7; v_gene: TRBV28; d_gene: NA; CDR3aa: CASSLTSAYEQYF
j_gene: TRBJ2-7; v_gene: TRBV6-2/TRBV6-3; d_gene: TRBD1; CDR3aa: CASSYMGQGSYEQYF
j_gene: TRBJ2-7; v_gene: TRBV9; d_gene: NA; CDR3aa: CASSPDGVTPSEQYF
j_gene: TRBJ1-3; v_gene: TRBV7-9; d_gene: NA; CDR3aa: CASSSERAVQNTIYF
j_gene: TRBJ1-6; v_gene: TRBV15; d_gene: TRBD1; CDR3aa: CATSEVQGHNSPLHF
j_gene: TRBJ2-7; v_gene: TRBV19; d_gene: NA; CDR3aa: CASSRGSVALYEQYF
j_gene: TRBJ2-3; v_gene: TRBV7-6; d_gene: TRBD2; CDR3aa: CASSLGGGSGTDTQYF
j_gene: TRBJ1-2; v_gene: TRBV28; d_gene: NA; CDR3aa: CASSSHIYGYTF
j_gene: TRBJ2-3; v_gene: TRBV5-1; d_gene: TRBD1; CDR3aa: CAGRQGGEADTQYF
j_gene: TRBJ2-3; v_gene: TRBV21-1; d_gene: NA; CDR3aa: CASSKAPRLASRTDTQYF
j_gene: TRBJ1-1; v_gene: TRBV30; d_gene: NA; CDR3aa: CASVWYYVTEAFF
j_gene: TRBJ2-1; v_gene: TRBV4-1; d_gene: NA; CDR3aa: CASSPQGLSYNEQFF
j_gene: TRBJ2-7; v_gene: TRBV7-3; d_gene: NA; CDR3aa: CASSLVGGGKQYF
j_gene: TRBJ2-5; v_gene: TRBV5-1; d_gene: TRBD2; CDR3aa: CASSEGTSATTKETQYF
j_gene: TRBJ1-3; v_gene: TRBV3-1/TRBV3-2; d_gene: NA; CDR3aa: CASSQESLGGNTIYF
j_gene: TRBJ2-5; v_gene: TRBV5-4; d_gene: NA; CDR3aa: CASSLGQGQETQYF
j_gene: TRBJ2-2; v_gene: TRBV11-2; d_gene: NA; CDR3aa: CASSLVRDSGELFF
j_gene: TRBJ1-2; v_gene: TRBV5-1; d_gene: NA; CDR3aa: CASSLASGMRYGYTF
j_gene: TRBJ1-5; v_gene: TRBV27; d_gene: NA; CDR3aa: CASSFRRDLNQPQHF
j_gene: TRBJ2-3; v_gene: TRBV29-1; d_gene: TRBD1; CDR3aa: CSVDDRGTDTQYF
j_gene: TRBJ1-2; v_gene: TRBV19; d_gene: NA; CDR3aa: CASSTPDRVYGYTF
j_gene: TRBJ2-1; v_gene: TRBV4-1; d_gene: NA; CDR3aa: CASSQNGVSKQFF
j_gene: TRBJ2-5; v_gene: TRBV3-1/TRBV3-2; d_gene: TRBD1; CDR3aa: CASSQGYRGETQYF
j_gene: TRBJ1-2; v_gene: TRBV27; d_gene: NA; CDR3aa: CASSLLGGIGDGYTF
j_gene: TRBJ2-7; v_gene: TRBV18; d_gene: NA; CDR3aa: CASSPQSGSYEQYF
j_gene: TRBJ1-2; v_gene: TRBV5-8; d_gene: NA; CDR3aa: CASSLGLYGYTF
j_gene: TRBJ2-3; v_gene: TRBV9; d_gene: NA; CDR3aa: CASSPQWGVATDTQYF
j_gene: TRBJ2-2; v_gene: TRBV11-3; d_gene: NA; CDR3aa: CASSLEDKGGTGELFF
j_gene: TRBJ2-1; v_gene: TRBV3-1/TRBV3-2; d_gene: TRBD2; CDR3aa: CASSLWTSGISSYNEQFF
j_gene: TRBJ1-1; v_gene: TRBV7-9; d_gene: TRBD1; CDR3aa: CASSRQTGQGSTEAFF
j_gene: TRBJ1-6; v_gene: TRBV3-1/TRBV3-2; d_gene: NA; CDR3aa: CASSQVAPGNSPLHF
j_gene: TRBJ2-7; v_gene: TRBV15; d_gene: NA; CDR3aa: CATSRVGDRRYEQYF
j_gene: TRBJ1-1; v_gene: TRBV3-1/TRBV3-2; d_gene: NA; CDR3aa: CASSSQGSGTEAFF
j_gene: TRBJ1-5; v_gene: TRBV5-1; d_gene: TRBD1; CDR3aa: CASSAGTGVNQPQHF
j_gene: TRBJ2-3; v_gene: TRBV6-5; d_gene: TRBD1; CDR3aa: CASRKQGLATDTQYF
j_gene: TRBJ1-1; v_gene: TRBV7-9; d_gene: NA; CDR3aa: CASSLSVKGAFF
j_gene: TRBJ1-2; v_gene: TRBV3-1/TRBV3-2; d_gene: NA; CDR3aa: CASSQGGSYGYTF